This TCR beta chain was found in a study of blood T cells in healthy people across ages. The overall study: Template switching recovered approximately one barcoded beta molecule for every two T cells. Study-level results: PBMCs went unsorted, and a conclusive naive versus antigen-experienced comparison was therefore prevented. Diversity estimates from one million T cells were considered underestimates.

A second PCR, run for about 7 to 11 cycles, used a sample-barcoded 5' primer plus a J-beta primer mix. TCRdb redid the calling of the 5' RACE reads with MiXCR, one entry per CDR3 protein. The sample lists hundreds of thousands of distinct CDR3 sequences; nearly 60% were seen once. For this clonotype: Its target is not known.

Roughly 9.5 milliliters of peripheral blood were drawn from each donor into EDTA-treated tubes. The length of the CDR3 is 13 residues. Trimming left V 0 bases short and J 5 bases short, with 5 bases between. CDR1 and CDR2 from the germline V gene are MNHEY and SVGAGI. Sequenced input: blood. This receptor was obtained from a young man in good health. This rearrangement joins TRBV6-5 to TRBJ2-1; D gene ambiguous. The CDR3 nucleotides are TGTGCCAGCAGTTACTCTAGGGACAATGAGCAGTTCTTC. Amino acid sequence: CASSYSRDNEQFF.